This T cell receptor (beta chain) appears in the sequencing data of a study of vaccination and CD4 T cells after COVID-19. Overall study: Convalescent cases consisted of six males and four females, of whom two were Hispanic. For post-vaccine samples, collection took place a median roughly 76 days after dose two, ranging from 14 to 241.

The time point is: late sampling 161 to 241 days after vaccination in a few convalescent patients. TCRdb reprocessed the PCR reads with MiXCR, giving one entry per CDR3 protein. The sample carries about 39,000 distinct CDR3 sequences, approximately 40% recorded once. Remarks on this clonotype: Its antigen is unidentified.

Study conclusions and caveats: It was found that, in convalescent patients, 304 of 307 vaccine-specific clones were spike mono-reactive. In median terms, SARS-CoV-2-reactive clonotypes went from roughly 22 to 38, a nonsignificant rise.

V was clipped by 5 bases and J by 5 bases, with 10 bases between them. The CDR3 totals 13 residues. The material was CD4+ T cells from blood, obtained about 7 months after SARS-CoV-2 vaccination. The TCR was taken from a human donor who had recovered from COVID-19. The V gene is TRBV12-3 or TRBV12-4, the J gene TRBJ2-1, with D perhaps given as TRBD1 or TRBD2 (5 bases each). This CDR3 is CASSTGTDNEQFF. CDR3 nucleotide sequence: TGTGCCAGCAGTACCGGGACCGACAATGAGCAGTTCTTC.